This TCR beta chain was recovered during a study of cytomegalovirus exposure and HLA in healthy donors. The CDR3 has 13 residues. V was clipped by 5 bases and J by 6 bases, with 16 bases between them. Per the germline V gene, CDR1 is SQVTM and CDR2 is ANQGSEA. The donors were in the roughly 120-subject validation cohort, distinct from the 666-subject first cohort. Using immunoSEQ multiplex PCR, the repertoire was profiled, and TCRdb retains in-frame clones only, with some absent. The table shows some 130,000 clones, with about 80% occurring only once. The sequenced sample consisted of PBMCs. The chain links TRBV29-1 to TRBJ1-1, with D uncertain. The TCR sequence derives from a man under 40 in good health and CMV-seropositive. CDR3 sequence reads: CSVIRRSFSEAFF. The CDR3 DNA reads TGCAGCGTTATAAGGAGGTCTTTCTCTGAAGCTTTCTTT.